The clone carrying this TCR beta chain was seen a few times. Healthy Caucasian individuals from Russia aged roughly 6 to 95 were enrolled as donors. This sample was included in a study of blood T cells in healthy people across ages. About the study: Template-switching capture recovered about one barcoded beta molecule per two T cells.

Trimming pared 2 bases from V and 6 bases from J, leaving 8 bases between. The CDR3 length is 12 residues. Germline CDR1 is WSHSY and CDR2 is SAAADI. Primed by a sample-barcoded 5' primer and a J-beta primer mix, a second PCR proceeded for roughly 7 to 11 cycles. TCRdb processed the 5' RACE reads anew with MiXCR; each CDR3 protein has one entry. The data contain some 730,000 distinct CDR3 sequences, about 24% of them singletons. The rearrangement joins TRBV10-2 to TRBJ2-7, with D hard to call. Sample: blood. The source is a man in his 70s in good health. CDR3 bases: TGCGCCAGCAGTGAGGCTGGGTTCGAGCAGTACTTC. It translates to CASSEAGFEQYF.